One sample yielded the 4 T cell receptor beta chains listed below, sequenced in a study of T cells in women clearing cervical HPV infection. Profiling relied on immunoSEQ multiplex PCR, and the TCRdb table lists in-frame clones only, not all of them. The table for this sample gives 30,000 to 45,000 clones. The sequenced sample was blood buffy coat. These TCRs come from a woman aged 18-69 years with a cervical HPV16 infection that either progressed to CIN3+ or cleared (not recorded which).

With regard to this clone: The read gets to within 3 residues of the CDR3 end, and the germline J gene fills in the rest. This chain links TRBV10-3 with TRBJ2-3; 9 bases fit TRBD1. V shed 10 bases and J 6 bases; nucleotides not matched to a gene: 5. This CDR3 is built from 12 residues. From germline, CDR1 is ENHRY and CDR2 SYGVKD. The covered CDR3 bases are TGTGCCACCCGGGACAGGGTCGATACG. Its protein is CATRDRVDT. The complete CDR3 sequence is CATRDRVDTQYF.

About this clone itself: The read is 3 residues too short to cover the CDR3 end, so that end is filled in from the germline J gene. The chain links TRBV7-9 to TRBJ1-1; D not certain. The CDR3 totals 14 residues. Germline values: CDR1 SEHNR, CDR2 FQNEAQ (reference sequence). V was cut by 5 bases and J by 1 base, with 11 bases left in between. The covered CDR3 bases are TGTGCCAGCAGCCTAGGACTTACGAACACTGAA. Protein: CASSLGLTNTE. The CDR3 reads in full as CASSLGLTNTEAFF.

Turning to this clone: The read stops 3 residues short of the end of the CDR3; the missing end is completed from the germline J gene. The V call is TRBV20-1, the J call TRBJ2-1, with a possible D match to TRBD2 (6 bases). There are 15 residues in the CDR3. V lost 2 bases and J lost 2, with 13 bases in between. The V gene's germline CDR1 is DFQATT and CDR2 SNEGSKA (reference sequence). CDR3 bases read: TGCAGTGCTAGAACGCCTAGCGAGACCTACAATGAG. It is translated as CSARTPSETYNE. The whole CDR3 region reads CSARTPSETYNEQFF.

In the case of this clone: The CDR3 end lies 3 residues beyond the end of the read and is filled in from the germline J gene. This chain connects TRBV6-2 or TRBV6-3 to TRBJ1-5; tentatively, D is TRBD1 (5 bases). V lost 2 bases and J lost 2, with 16 bases in between. The CDR3 has 17 amino acids. Germline-derived CDR1 and CDR2 are MNHEY and SVGEGT. The covered CDR3 bases are TGTGCCAGCAGTTACGCAGGGAGGGCCCCTGGCAATCAGCCC. Translation: CASSYAGRAPGNQP. The whole CDR3 is CASSYAGRAPGNQPQHF.